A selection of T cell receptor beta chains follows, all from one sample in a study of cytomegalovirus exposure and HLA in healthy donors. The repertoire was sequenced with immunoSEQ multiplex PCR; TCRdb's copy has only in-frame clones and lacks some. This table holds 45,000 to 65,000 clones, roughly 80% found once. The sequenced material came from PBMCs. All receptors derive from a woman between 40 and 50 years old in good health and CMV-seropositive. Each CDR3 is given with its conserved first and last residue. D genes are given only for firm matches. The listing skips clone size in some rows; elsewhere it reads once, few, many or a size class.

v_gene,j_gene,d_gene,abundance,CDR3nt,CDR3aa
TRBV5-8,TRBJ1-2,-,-,TGTGCCAGCAGCTCCGGCGGACAGTTCTATGGCTACACCTTC,CASSSGGQFYGYTF
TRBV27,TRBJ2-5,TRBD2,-,TGTGCCAGCAAACTAGCGGGGTTGGAGACCCAGTACTTC,CASKLAGLETQYF
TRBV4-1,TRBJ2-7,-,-,TGCGCCAGCAGCCAAGACCCTCCGACAGGAGTCGCCTACGAGCAGTACTTC,CASSQDPPTGVAYEQYF
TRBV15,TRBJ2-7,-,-,TGTGCCACCAGCAGAGATAGGGCAGGGATCTCCTACGAGCAGTACTTC,CATSRDRAGISYEQYF
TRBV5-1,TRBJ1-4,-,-,TGCGCCAGCAGTGGTAGGCCGGGGGAAAAACTGTTTTTT,CASSGRPGEKLFF
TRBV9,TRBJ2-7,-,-,TGTGCCAGCAGCGTTCTGGGGGGGCTCGAGCAGTACTTC,CASSVLGGLEQYF
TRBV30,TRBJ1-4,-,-,TGTGCCTGGAGTCCGGGGACTGCAACTAATGAAAAACTGTTTTTT,CAWSPGTATNEKLFF
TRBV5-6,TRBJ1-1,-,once,TGTGCCAGCAGCTTGTATCAGGTGGCGGGGGACACTGAAGCTTTCTTT,CASSLYQVAGDTEAFF
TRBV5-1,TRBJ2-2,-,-,TGCGCCAGCAGCCCGGGACATCACTTAAACACCGGGGAGCTGTTTTTT,CASSPGHHLNTGELFF
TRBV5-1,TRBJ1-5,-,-,TGCGCCAGCAGCTTGCGGGGGGAAGATCAGCCCCAGCATTTT,CASSLRGEDQPQHF
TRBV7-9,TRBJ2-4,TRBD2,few,TGTGCCAGCACCGCTTGGGAGGGGAACGAAAACATTCAGTACTTC,CASTAWEGNENIQYF